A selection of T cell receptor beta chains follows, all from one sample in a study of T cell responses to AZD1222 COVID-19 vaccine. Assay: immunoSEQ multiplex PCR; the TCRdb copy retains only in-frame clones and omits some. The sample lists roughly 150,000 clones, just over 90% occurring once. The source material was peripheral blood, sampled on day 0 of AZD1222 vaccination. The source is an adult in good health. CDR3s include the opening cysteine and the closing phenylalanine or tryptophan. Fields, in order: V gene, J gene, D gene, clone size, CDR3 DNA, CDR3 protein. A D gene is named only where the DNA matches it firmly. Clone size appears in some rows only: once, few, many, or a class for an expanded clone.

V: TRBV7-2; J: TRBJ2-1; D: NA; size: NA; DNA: TGTGCCAGCAGCTTACCGGGTGCAGGTGAGCAGTTCTTC; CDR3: CASSLPGAGEQFF
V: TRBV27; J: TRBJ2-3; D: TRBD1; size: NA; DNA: TGTGCCAGCAGGCCTGACAGGGTTGATACGCAGTATTTT; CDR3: CASRPDRVDTQYF
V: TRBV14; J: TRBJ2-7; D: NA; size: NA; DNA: TGTGCCAGCAGCCGAGGGGACACAGCGTACTTC; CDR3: CASSRGDTAYF
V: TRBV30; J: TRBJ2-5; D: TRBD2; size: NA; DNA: TGTGCCTGGAGTGATCGGGGGGGAGAGACCCAGTACTTC; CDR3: CAWSDRGGETQYF
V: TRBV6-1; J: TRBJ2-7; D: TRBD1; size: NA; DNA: TGTGCCAGCAGTGAAGGGGACAGGGCCCCCTACGAGCAGTACTTC; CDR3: CASSEGDRAPYEQYF
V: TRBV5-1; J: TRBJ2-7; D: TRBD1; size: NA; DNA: TGCGCCAGCAGCTCTGACAGGGGGCGGATCTACGAGCAGTACTTC; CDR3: CASSSDRGRIYEQYF
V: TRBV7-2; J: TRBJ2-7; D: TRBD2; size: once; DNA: TGTGCCAGCAGCCTGGGACTAGCGGGGAGGAAACTGGGCGAGCAGTACTTC; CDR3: CASSLGLAGRKLGEQYF
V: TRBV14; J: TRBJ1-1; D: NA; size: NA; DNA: TGTGCCAGCAGCCACCCGCAGGTAATTAACACTGAAGCTTTCTTT; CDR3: CASSHPQVINTEAFF
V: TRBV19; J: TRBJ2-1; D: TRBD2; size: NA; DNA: TGTGCCAGTAGCTTTGGTGGAGCGGGAGATAGCCATGAGCAGTTCTTC; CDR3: CASSFGGAGDSHEQFF
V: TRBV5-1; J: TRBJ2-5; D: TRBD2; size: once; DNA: TGCGCCAGCAGGACTAGCGGGACCCAAGAGACCCAGTACTTC; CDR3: CASRTSGTQETQYF
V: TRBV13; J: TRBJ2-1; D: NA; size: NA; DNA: TGTGCCAGCAGCTTAAGATCCGGGGATGAGCAGTTCTTC; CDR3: CASSLRSGDEQFF
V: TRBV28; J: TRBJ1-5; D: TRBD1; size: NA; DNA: TGTGCCAGCAGGAGCGGGACAGTTTTTCCTTCTAGCAATCAGCCCCAGCATTTT; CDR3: CASRSGTVFPSSNQPQHF
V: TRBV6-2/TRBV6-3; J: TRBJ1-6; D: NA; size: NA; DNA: TGTGCCAGCAGCTGGGACACCATTAATTCACCCCTCCACTTT; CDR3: CASSWDTINSPLHF
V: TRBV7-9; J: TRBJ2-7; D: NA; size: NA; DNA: TGTGCCAGCAGCTTAGAGGCAGCCGCCTCCTACGAGCAGTACTTC; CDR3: CASSLEAAASYEQYF